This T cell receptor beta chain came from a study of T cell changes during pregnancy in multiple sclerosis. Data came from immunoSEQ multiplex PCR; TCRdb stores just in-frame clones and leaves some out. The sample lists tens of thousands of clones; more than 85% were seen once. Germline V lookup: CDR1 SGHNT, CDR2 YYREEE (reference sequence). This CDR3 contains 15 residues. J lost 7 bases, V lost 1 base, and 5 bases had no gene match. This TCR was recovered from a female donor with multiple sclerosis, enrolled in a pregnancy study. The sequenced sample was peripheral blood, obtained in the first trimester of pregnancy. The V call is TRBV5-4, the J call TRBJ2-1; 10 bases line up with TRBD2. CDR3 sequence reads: CASSLKASGRNEQFF. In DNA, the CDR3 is TGTGCCAGCAGCTTGAAAGCTAGCGGGAGAAATGAGCAGTTCTTC.